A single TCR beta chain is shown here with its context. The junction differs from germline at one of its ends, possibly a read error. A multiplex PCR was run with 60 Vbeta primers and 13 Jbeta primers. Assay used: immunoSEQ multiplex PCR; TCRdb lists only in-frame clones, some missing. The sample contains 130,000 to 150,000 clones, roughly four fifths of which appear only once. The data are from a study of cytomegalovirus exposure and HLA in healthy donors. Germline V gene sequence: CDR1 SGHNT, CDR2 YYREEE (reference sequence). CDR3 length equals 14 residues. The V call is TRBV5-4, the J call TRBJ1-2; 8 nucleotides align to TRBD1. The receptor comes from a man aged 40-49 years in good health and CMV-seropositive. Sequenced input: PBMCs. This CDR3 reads CASRLETGVFGYTF. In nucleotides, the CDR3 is TGTGCCAGCCGCTTAGAGACAGGGGTATTCGGCTACACCTTC.